The 22 T cell receptor beta chains reported below all come from one sample, sequenced in a study of blood T cells in healthy people across ages. A J-beta primer mix and a sample-barcoded 5' primer were used in a second PCR of about 6 to 12 cycles. TCRdb passed the 5' RACE reads through MiXCR, listing each CDR3 protein once. The table lists over 600,000 distinct CDR3 sequences, around 38% of them singletons. Sequenced sample: blood. These receptor sequences come from a man at least 80 years old in good health.

This chain connects TRBV10-3 to TRBJ2-7, with D tentatively TRBD2 (5 bases). Germline V CDR1 and CDR2: ENHRY, SYGVKD. There are 16 residues in the CDR3. Trimming shortened V by 3 bases and J by 4 bases, and 19 bases separated the two germline ends. The DNA of the CDR3 is TGTGCCATCAGTGAAACCGCAAGAGGGCTGTTTTACGAGCAGTACTTC. Protein: CAISETARGLFYEQYF.

In this sample, this clonotype turned up a few times. The V call is TRBV7-2, the J call TRBJ1-2, with 7 bases fitting TRBD1. J lost 7 bases, V lost 2 bases, and 7 bases had no gene match. The CDR3 spans 14 residues. Germline assignment: CDR1 SGHTA and CDR2 FQGNSA. CDR3 residues: CASSLPYRDSGYTF. The CDR3 bases are TGTGCCAGCAGCTTACCCTACCGGGACAGTGGCTACACCTTC.

V usage is TRBV18 and J usage is TRBJ2-3, with D unresolved. V lost 3 bases, J lost 6 bases, and 7 bases lay in between. This CDR3 contains 12 residues. Germline assignment: CDR1 KGHSH and CDR2 LQKENI. CDR3 bases: TGTGCCAGCTCACCGATCTTGGATACGCAGTATTTT. Translated: CASSPILDTQYF.

This clonotype was found once. The CDR3 region has the DNA TGTGCCAGCAGTACCAGGGGGCAGAGGGAGACCCAGTACTTC. Residues: CASSTRGQRETQYF. V usage is TRBV6-1 and J usage is TRBJ2-5, with 8 bases matching TRBD1. CDR1 MNHNS and CDR2 SASEGT come from the germline V gene. Trimming took 5 bases from V and 5 from J; bases not matched to a gene: 7. There are 14 residues in the CDR3.

The chain uses TRBV7-2 and TRBJ1-3; 9 bases agree with TRBD1. Looked up from germline, CDR1 is SGHTA and CDR2 is FQGNSA. Trimming at V came to 5 bases and at J to 3 bases, leaving 5 bases not matched to a gene. This CDR3 is 15 amino acids long. CDR3 loop: CASSRGTGYGNTIYF. The CDR3 bases are TGTGCCAGCAGCCGGGGGACAGGGTATGGAAACACCATATATTTT.

J is TRBJ2-1 and V is TRBV11-3; D is perhaps TRBD1 (6 bases). CDR3 size: 15 residues. Trimming shortened V by 3 bases and J by 6 bases, and 15 bases separated the two germline ends. Looked up from germline, CDR1 is SGHNT and CDR2 is YENEEA. CDR3 bases: TGTGCCAGCAGCTTTTTGACAGGAATAGGCAATGAGCAGTTCTTC. It encodes CASSFLTGIGNEQFF.

The chain is built from TRBV7-3 and TRBJ2-7; no clear D gene. Germline CDR1 reads SGHTA; CDR2 reads FQGTGA. Trimming removed 2 bases from V and 7 bases from J, with 18 bases in between. The CDR3 consists of 15 residues. CDR3 bases: TGTGCCAGCAGCTTACGTGAAGTAATCTTGGATGAGCAGTACTTC. It yields the protein CASSLREVILDEQYF.

The CDR3 sequence: CASSVTGGTGELFF. DNA for the CDR3: TGTGCCAGCAGCGTGACAGGCGGAACCGGGGAGCTGTTTTTT. This chain connects TRBV9 to TRBJ2-2, with D maybe TRBD1 (6 bases). CDR1 is SGDLS and CDR2 is YYNGEE in the germline V gene. V shed 2 bases and J shed 5 bases, with 10 bases lying between them. The CDR3 runs 14 residues.

The V call is TRBV6-2 or TRBV6-3, the J call TRBJ2-3; the D gene could be TRBD1 or TRBD2 (5 bases each). The CDR3 totals 17 residues. The germline gives CDR1 MNHEY, CDR2 SVGEGT. Trimming shortened V by 4 bases and J by 0 bases, and 17 bases separated the two germline ends. The CDR3 loop reads CASSSYPGTASTDTQYF. CDR3 nucleotide sequence: TGTGCCAGCAGTTCGTATCCCGGGACGGCCAGCACAGATACGCAGTATTTT.

CDR3 coding DNA: TGCAGCGTCCGCCCCCGGGACAGGGTGACTGAAGCTTTCTTT. This gives the protein CSVRPRDRVTEAFF. The chain recombines TRBV29-1 with TRBJ1-1, with TRBD1 matching over 9 bases. Germline V gene lookup returns CDR1 SQVTM and CDR2 ANQGSEA. The CDR3 is made up of 14 amino acids. The V gene end was trimmed by 6 bases and the J gene end by 5 bases; junction bases not matched to a gene: 10.

This clonotype was seen a few times. The chain links TRBV7-2 to TRBJ2-3; 9 bases map to TRBD2. CDR1 and CDR2 from the germline V gene are SGHTA and FQGNSA. Trimming at V came to 2 bases and at J to 0 bases, leaving 9 bases not matched to a gene. CDR3 length: 18 residues. CDR3 region: CASSLLGGRDRSTDTQYF. The CDR3 coding sequence is TGTGCCAGCAGCTTACTGGGCGGGAGGGACCGAAGCACAGATACGCAGTATTTT.

This clonotype has just a few counts. This chain links TRBV29-1 with TRBJ2-1, with 11 positions matching TRBD2. CDR1 and CDR2 (germline): SQVTM, ANQGSEA. V gave up 7 bases and J gave up 6 bases; unmatched junction bases: 8. The CDR3 covers 14 residues. CDR3 amino acids: CSASGTSGLNEQFF. In nucleotides, the CDR3 is TGCAGCGCCTCAGGGACTAGCGGACTCAATGAGCAGTTCTTC.

This clonotype came up once. The chain employs TRBV20-1 and TRBJ2-3; weak D call: TRBD2 (7 bases). Trimming pared 5 bases from V and 5 bases from J, leaving 23 bases between. Germline CDR1 is DFQATT and CDR2 is SNEGSKA (reference sequence). The CDR3 has 16 residues. CDR3 residues: CSALPPGAGVEDTQYF. The CDR3 DNA sequence: TGCAGTGCTTTACCTCCAGGGGCGGGAGTGGAAGATACGCAGTATTTT.

A single count supports this clonotype. It may be a read error: a sequence one base away is much more abundant. V usage is TRBV25-1 and J usage is TRBJ2-6; the D gene is possibly TRBD1 (5 bases). The germline V gene encodes CDR1 MGHDK and CDR2 SYGVNS. This CDR3 has 13 residues. The CDR3 region is CASRASGANVQTF. The CDR3 DNA follows: TGTGCCAGCAGAGCCTCTGGGGCCAACGTCCAGACTTTC.

This clonotype came up once. The V call is TRBV6-2 or TRBV6-3, the J call TRBJ2-4, with 11 bases fitting TRBD1. V dropped 6 bases and J dropped 0; count of bases not matched to a gene: 13. The CDR3 has 19 amino acids. The germline CDR1 and CDR2 sequences are MNHEY and SVGEGT. The CDR3 reads CASREDRGQRQIAKNIQYF. The CDR3 DNA is TGTGCCAGCAGAGAGGACAGGGGGCAAAGACAAATAGCCAAAAACATTCAGTACTTC.

The chain has TRBV7-2 and TRBJ2-4; the D call may be TRBD1 or TRBD2 (7 bases each). Germline values: CDR1 SGHTA, CDR2 FQGNSA. V was pared by 4 bases and J by 5 bases, with 12 bases between. This CDR3 is 14 amino acids long. The CDR3 is CASSSAGGENIQYF. The CDR3, as DNA: TGTGCCAGCAGCTCAGCAGGGGGGGAAAACATTCAGTACTTC. The full variable domain, completed using reference TRBV7-2 and TRBJ2-4, is GAGVSQSPSNKVTEKGKDVELRCDPISGHTALYWYRQSLGQGLEFLIYFQGNSAPDKSGLPSDRFSAERTGGSVSTLTIQRTQQEDSAVYLCASSSAGGENIQYFGAGTRLSVL.

This chain links TRBV18 with TRBJ1-2; maybe TRBD1 (6 bases). The CDR3 has 16 amino acids. Germline V lookup: CDR1 KGHSH, CDR2 LQKENI. Trimming took 0 bases from V and 8 from J, leaving 19 bases between them. CDR3 sequence (DNA): TGTGCCAGCTCACCACCAGGCAGGGGAATTTTTATGGGCTACACCTTC. Amino acid sequence: CASSPPGRGIFMGYTF.

The chain uses TRBV10-3 and TRBJ2-1; 7 bases align to TRBD1. CDR3 length equals 14 residues. After removal of 11 bases from V and 8 bases from J, the junction contained 15 bases not matched to a gene. Germline CDR1 is ENHRY and CDR2 is SYGVKD. Here the CDR3 reads CAAASRGNRDEQFF. In DNA, the CDR3 is TGTGCCGCTGCTAGCAGGGGGAACCGAGATGAGCAGTTCTTC.

V usage is TRBV11-2 and J usage is TRBJ2-7, with D perhaps TRBD1 or TRBD2 (5 bases each). V was cut by 3 bases and J by 7 bases, with 25 bases left in between. The germline CDR1 and CDR2 sequences are SGHAT and FQNNGV. The CDR3 runs 17 residues. This CDR3 is CASSFEPGANSYNEQYF. As DNA, the CDR3 is TGTGCCAGCAGCTTTGAACCCGGGGCGAACTCCTACAATGAGCAGTACTTC.

DNA for the CDR3: TGTGCCAGCAGCACCGGGGACGTTTTAGCGACGAATACGCAGTATTTT. Its translation is CASSTGDVLATNTQYF. The rearrangement links TRBV6-5 to TRBJ2-3; D may correspond to TRBD1 or TRBD2 (5 bases each). Trimming shortened V by 6 bases and J by 7 bases, and 23 bases separated the two germline ends. CDR3 length: 16 residues. Germline V CDR1 and CDR2: MNHEY, SVGAGI.

The rearrangement uses TRBV5-1 and TRBJ1-1, with a possible D match to TRBD1 (6 bases). The CDR3 consists of 14 residues. Germline CDR1 and CDR2: SGHRS and YFSETQ. The ends were cut back, 3 bases at V and 3 bases at J, with 12 bases in the middle. The chain's CDR3 is CASSYGQSYTEAFF. As DNA, the CDR3 is TGCGCCAGCAGCTACGGACAGTCATACACTGAAGCTTTCTTT.

This clonotype was seen a handful of times. This sequence joins TRBV4-2 and TRBJ1-2; D call uncertain. The CDR3 length is 16 residues. With 1 base removed from V and 5 bases from J, the gap between germline ends came to 17 bases. Germline values: CDR1 LGHNA, CDR2 YNFKEQ. The CDR3 is CASSQAPGPREYGYTF. CDR3 DNA: TGTGCCAGCAGCCAAGCCCCGGGCCCCCGAGAATATGGCTACACCTTC.